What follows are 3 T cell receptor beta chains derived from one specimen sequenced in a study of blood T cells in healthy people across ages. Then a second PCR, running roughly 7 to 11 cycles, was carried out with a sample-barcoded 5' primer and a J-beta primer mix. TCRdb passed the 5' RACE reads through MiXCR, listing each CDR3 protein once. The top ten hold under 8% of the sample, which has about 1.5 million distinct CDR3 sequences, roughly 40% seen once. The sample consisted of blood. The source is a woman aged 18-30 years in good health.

CDR3 loop: CASSELGSNQPQHF. The CDR3 DNA reads TGTGCCAGCAGTGAACTCGGGAGCAATCAGCCCCAGCATTTT. V gene TRBV2 combines with J gene TRBJ1-5; D gene ambiguous. The CDR3 extends over 14 amino acids. Germline CDR1 reads SNHLY; CDR2 reads FYNNEI. Trimming cost V 2 bases and J 1 base, with 6 bases left between them.

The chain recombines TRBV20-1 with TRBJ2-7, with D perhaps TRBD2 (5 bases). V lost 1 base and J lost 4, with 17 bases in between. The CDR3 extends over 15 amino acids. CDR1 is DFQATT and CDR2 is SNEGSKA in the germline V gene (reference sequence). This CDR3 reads CSARAWAVRAYEQYF. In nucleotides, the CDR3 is TGCAGTGCTAGAGCCTGGGCGGTGAGGGCGTACGAGCAGTACTTC.

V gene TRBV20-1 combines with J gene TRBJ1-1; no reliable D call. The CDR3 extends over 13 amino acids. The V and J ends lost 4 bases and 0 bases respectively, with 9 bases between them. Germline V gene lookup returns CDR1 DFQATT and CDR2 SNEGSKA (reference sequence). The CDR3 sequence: CSAMETLNTEAFF. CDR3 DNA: TGCAGTGCTATGGAGACCTTGAACACTGAAGCTTTCTTT.